This T cell receptor (beta chain) was recorded in a study of OX40 agonist ivuxolimab in advanced cancers. About the study: Subjects had a mean age of around 60 years, with a range of roughly 20 to 79; around 80% were male.

Details on this clone: Its specificity is not known.

Between the trimmed V and J ends, which lost 4 bases and 5 bases, there was a span of 23 bases. Germline values: CDR1 SEHNR, CDR2 FQNEAQ (reference sequence). The CDR3 contains 18 residues. Profiled with immunoSEQ multiplex PCR; TCRdb holds only in-frame clones, not every one. This table holds around 35,000 clones, around 81% found once. Autoimmune disease history or systemic immunosuppression led to patient exclusion. Regarding the study as a whole: Specificity for antigen went undetermined in the expanded peripheral T cells. Clonal expansion was seen in CD4+ and CD8+ blood T cells by week 6 at 0.1 to 3.0 mg/kg.

Sample: CD4+ or CD8+ T cells sorted from blood, taken in a trial of the OX40 agonist ivuxolimab. The chain links TRBV7-9 to TRBJ2-2, with D perhaps matching TRBD1 or TRBD2 (5 bases each). This clonotype was obtained from an adult with an advanced solid tumor such as melanoma, head and neck, liver or kidney cancer. The CDR3 here is CASSSPRGADPFTGELFF. In DNA form, the CDR3 reads TGTGCCAGCAGCTCACCTAGAGGGGCTGACCCTTTTACCGGGGAGCTGTTTTTT.